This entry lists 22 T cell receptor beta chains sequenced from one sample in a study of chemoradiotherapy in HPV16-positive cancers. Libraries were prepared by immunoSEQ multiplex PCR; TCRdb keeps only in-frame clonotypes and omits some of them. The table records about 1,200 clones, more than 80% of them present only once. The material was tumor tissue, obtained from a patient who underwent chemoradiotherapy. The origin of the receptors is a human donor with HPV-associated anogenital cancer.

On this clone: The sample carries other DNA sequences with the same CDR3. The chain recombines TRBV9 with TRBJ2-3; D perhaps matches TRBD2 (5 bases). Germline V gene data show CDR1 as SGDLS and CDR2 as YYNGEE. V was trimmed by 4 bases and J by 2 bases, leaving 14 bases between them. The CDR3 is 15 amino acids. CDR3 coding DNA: TGTGCCAGCAGCCATCTAGCAGTAGTCACAGATACGCAGTATTTT. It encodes CASSHLAVVTDTQYF. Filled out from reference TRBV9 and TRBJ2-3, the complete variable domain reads DSGVTQTPKHLITATGQRVTLRCSPRSGDLSVYWYQQSLDQGLQFLIQYYNGEERAKGNILERFSAQQFPDLHSELNLSSLELGDSALYFCASSHLAVVTDTQYFGPGTRLTVL.

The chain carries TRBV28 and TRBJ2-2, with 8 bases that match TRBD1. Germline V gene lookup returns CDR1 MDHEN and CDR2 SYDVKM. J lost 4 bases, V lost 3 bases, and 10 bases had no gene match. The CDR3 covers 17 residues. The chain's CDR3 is CASSFGVGQGLTGELFF. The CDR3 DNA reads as TGTGCCAGCAGTTTCGGGGTAGGACAGGGACTCACCGGGGAGCTGTTTTTT.

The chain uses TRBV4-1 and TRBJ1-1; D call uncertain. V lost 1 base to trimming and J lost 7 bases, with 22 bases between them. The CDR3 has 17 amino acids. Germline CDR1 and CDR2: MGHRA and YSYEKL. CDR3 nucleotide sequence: TGCGCCAGCAGCCAAGTACTCTGTGGAGAGTTTTTATGTGAAGCTTTCTTT. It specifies CASSQVLCGEFLCEAFF.

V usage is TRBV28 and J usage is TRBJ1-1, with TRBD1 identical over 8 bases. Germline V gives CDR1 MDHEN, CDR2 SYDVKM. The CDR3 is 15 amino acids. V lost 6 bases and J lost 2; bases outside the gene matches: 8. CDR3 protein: CASRDRVGINTEAFF. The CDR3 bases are TGTGCCAGCAGGGACAGGGTGGGTATTAACACTGAAGCTTTCTTT.

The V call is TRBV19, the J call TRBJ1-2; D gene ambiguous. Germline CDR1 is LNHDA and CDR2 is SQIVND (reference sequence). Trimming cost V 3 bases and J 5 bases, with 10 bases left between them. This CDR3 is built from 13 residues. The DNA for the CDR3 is TGTGCCAGTAGTATCAAGGTTCGGTATGGCTACACCTTC. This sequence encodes CASSIKVRYGYTF.

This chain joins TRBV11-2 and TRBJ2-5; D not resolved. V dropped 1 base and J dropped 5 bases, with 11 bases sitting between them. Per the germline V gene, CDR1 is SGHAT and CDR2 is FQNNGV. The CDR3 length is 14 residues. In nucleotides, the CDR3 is TGTGCCAGCAGCTTAGTGGGGTCTTCGGAGACCCAGTACTTC. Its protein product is CASSLVGSSETQYF.

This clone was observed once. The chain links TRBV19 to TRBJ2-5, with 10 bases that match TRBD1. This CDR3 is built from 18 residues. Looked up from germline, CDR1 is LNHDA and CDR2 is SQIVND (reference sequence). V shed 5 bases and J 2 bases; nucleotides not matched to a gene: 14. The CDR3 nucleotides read TGTGCCAGTAGTTTCGTATTGAAGGGACAGGGGATACAAGAGACCCAGTACTTC. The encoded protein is CASSFVLKGQGIQETQYF.

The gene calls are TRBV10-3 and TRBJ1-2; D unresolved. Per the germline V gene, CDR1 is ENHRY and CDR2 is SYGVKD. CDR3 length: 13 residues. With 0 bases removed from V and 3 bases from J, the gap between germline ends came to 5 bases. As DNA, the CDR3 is TGTGCCATCAGTGAGTCAGGGTACTATGGCTACACCTTC. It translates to CAISESGYYGYTF.

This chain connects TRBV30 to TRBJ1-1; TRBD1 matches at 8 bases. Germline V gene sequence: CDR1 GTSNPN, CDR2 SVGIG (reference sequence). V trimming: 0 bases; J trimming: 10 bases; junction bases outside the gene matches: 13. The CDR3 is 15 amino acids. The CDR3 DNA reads TGTGCCTGGAGTGTACTAACCGGACAGGGAGGAGGAGCTTTCTTT. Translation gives CAWSVLTGQGGGAFF.

The CDR3: CAISESGQQETQYF. The CDR3 region has the DNA TGTGCCATCAGTGAATCGGGACAGCAAGAGACCCAGTACTTC. V is TRBV10-3 and J is TRBJ2-5, with 7 bases matching TRBD1. Germline values: CDR1 ENHRY, CDR2 SYGVKD. V shed 3 bases, J shed 2 bases, and the junction held 3 bases outside the gene matches. This CDR3 contains 14 residues.

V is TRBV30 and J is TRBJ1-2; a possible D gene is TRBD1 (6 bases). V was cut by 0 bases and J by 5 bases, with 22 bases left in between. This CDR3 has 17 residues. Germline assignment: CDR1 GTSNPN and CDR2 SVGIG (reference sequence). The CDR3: CAWSVTLIGGRNYGYTF. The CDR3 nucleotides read TGTGCCTGGAGTGTAACTTTAATCGGGGGGCGTAATTATGGCTACACCTTC.

Here the CDR3 reads CASSINQSPYEQYF. CDR3 DNA: TGTGCCAGTAGTATTAATCAGAGCCCCTACGAGCAGTACTTC. This chain uses TRBV19 with TRBJ2-7; D gene ambiguous. The V gene lost 3 bases and the J gene lost 2 bases, with 11 bases spanning the gap. Germline loops: CDR1 LNHDA, CDR2 SQIVND (reference sequence). CDR3 length: 14 amino acids.

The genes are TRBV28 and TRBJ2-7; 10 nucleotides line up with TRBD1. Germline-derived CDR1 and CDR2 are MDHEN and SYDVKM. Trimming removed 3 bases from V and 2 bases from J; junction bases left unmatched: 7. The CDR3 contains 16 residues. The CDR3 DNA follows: TGTGCCAGCAGTTTCTTCACCGGGACAGGGGCCTACGAGCAGTACTTC. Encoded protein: CASSFFTGTGAYEQYF.

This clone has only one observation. CDR3 nucleotide sequence: TGTGCCTCCGGGGGGGGCCCCCCCCGCACGCAGTATTTT. Encoded protein: CASGGGPPRTQYF. The rearrangement joins TRBV28 to TRBJ2-3; 8 nucleotides align to TRBD2. J lost 9 bases, V lost 11 bases, and 13 bases had no gene match. This CDR3 spans 13 amino acids. CDR1 and CDR2 from the germline V gene are MDHEN and SYDVKM.

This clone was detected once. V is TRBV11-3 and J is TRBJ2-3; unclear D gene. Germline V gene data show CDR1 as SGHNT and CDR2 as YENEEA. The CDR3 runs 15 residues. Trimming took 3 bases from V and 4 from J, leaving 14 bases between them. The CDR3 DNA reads TGTGCCAGCAGCTTTGGGGTCGAGGTCGCAGATACGCAGTATTTT. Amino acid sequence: CASSFGVEVADTQYF. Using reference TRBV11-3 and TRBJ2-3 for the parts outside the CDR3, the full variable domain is EAGVVQSPRYKIIEKKQPVAFWCNPISGHNTLYWYLQNLGQGPELLIRYENEEAVDDSQLPKDRFSAERLKGVDSTLKIQPAELGDSAVYLCASSFGVEVADTQYFGPGTRLTVL.

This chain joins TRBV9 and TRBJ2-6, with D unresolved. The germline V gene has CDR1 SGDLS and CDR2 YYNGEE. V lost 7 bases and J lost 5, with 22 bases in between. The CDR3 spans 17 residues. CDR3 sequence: CASLSLYSQSRANVLTF. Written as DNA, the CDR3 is TGTGCCAGCTTAAGTCTGTACTCACAAAGTCGGGCCAACGTCCTGACTTTC.

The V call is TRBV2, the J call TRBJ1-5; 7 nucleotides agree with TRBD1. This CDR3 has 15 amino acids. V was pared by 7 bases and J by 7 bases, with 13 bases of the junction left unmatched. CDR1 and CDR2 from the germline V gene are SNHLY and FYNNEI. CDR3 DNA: TGTGCCAGCACCTACTCGGACAGGAGCGGACAGCCCCAGCATTTT. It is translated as CASTYSDRSGQPQHF. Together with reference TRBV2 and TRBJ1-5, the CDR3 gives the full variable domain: EPEVTQTPSHQVTQMGQEVILRCVPISNHLYFYWYRQILGQKVEFLVSFYNNEISEKSEIFDDQFSVERPDGSNFTLKIRSTKLEDSAMYFCASTYSDRSGQPQHFGDGTRLSIL.

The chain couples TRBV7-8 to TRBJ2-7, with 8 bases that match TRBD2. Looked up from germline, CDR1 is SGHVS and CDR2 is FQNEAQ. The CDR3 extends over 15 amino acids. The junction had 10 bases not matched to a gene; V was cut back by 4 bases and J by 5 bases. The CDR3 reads CASSSKVRGGHEQYF. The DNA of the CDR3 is TGTGCCAGCAGCTCCAAAGTCCGGGGGGGACACGAGCAGTACTTC.

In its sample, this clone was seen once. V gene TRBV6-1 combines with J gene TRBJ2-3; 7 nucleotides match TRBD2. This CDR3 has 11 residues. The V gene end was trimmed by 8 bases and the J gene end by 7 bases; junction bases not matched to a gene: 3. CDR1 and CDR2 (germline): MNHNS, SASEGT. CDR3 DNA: TGTGCCAGCGGGGGGGGTAATACGCAGTATTTT. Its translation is CASGGGNTQYF.

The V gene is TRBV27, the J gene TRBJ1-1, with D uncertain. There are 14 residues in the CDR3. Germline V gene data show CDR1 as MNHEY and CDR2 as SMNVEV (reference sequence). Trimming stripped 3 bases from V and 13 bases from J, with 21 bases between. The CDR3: CASSFTSAPIWDFF. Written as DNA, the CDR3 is TGTGCCAGCAGTTTTACCTCGGCTCCTATCTGGGATTTCTTT.

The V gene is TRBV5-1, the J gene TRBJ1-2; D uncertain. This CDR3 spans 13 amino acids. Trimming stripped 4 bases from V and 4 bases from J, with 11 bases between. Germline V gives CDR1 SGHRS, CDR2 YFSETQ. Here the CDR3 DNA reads TGCGCCAGCAGCACCGGGAGCATCTATGGCTACACCTTC. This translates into CASSTGSIYGYTF.

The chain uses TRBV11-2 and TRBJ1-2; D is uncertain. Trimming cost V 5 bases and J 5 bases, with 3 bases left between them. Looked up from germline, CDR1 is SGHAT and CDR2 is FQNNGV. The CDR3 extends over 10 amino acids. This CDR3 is CASSIYGYTF. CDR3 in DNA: TGTGCCAGCAGCATTTATGGCTACACCTTC. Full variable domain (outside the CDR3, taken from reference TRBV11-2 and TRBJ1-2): EAGVAQSPRYKIIEKRQSVAFWCNPISGHATLYWYQQILGQGPKLLIQFQNNGVVDDSQLPKDRFSAERLKGVDSTLKIQPAKLEDSAVYLCASSIYGYTFGSGTRLTVV.